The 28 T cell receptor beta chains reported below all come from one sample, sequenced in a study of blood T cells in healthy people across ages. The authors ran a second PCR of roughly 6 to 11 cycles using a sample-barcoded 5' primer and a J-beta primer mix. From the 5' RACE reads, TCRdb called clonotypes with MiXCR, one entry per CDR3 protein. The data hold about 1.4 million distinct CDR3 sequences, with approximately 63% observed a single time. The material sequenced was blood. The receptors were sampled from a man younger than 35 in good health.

The DNA for the CDR3 is TGTGCCAGCAGTTACGACGGGGGGGCCTACAATGAGCAGTTCTTC. Translated: CASSYDGGAYNEQFF. The J gene is TRBJ2-1, the V gene TRBV6-6; TRBD2 matches at 8 bases. CDR1 and CDR2 from the germline V gene are MNHNY and SVGAGI (reference sequence). With 2 bases clipped from V and 2 bases from J, the junction kept 2 bases outside the gene matches. This CDR3 contains 15 residues.

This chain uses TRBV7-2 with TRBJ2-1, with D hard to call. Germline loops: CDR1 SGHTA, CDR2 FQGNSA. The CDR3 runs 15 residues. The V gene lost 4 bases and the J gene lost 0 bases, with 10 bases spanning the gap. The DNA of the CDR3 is TGTGCCAGCAGCTCGGATCAGCTCTCCTACAATGAGCAGTTCTTC. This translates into CASSSDQLSYNEQFF.

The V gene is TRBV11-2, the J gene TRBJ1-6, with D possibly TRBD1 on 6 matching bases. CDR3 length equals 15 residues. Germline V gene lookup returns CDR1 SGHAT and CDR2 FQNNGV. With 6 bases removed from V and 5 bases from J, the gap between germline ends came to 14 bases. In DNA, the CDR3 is TGTGCCAGCAGACCAGGGACACTTGATAATTCACCCCTCCACTTT. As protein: CASRPGTLDNSPLHF.

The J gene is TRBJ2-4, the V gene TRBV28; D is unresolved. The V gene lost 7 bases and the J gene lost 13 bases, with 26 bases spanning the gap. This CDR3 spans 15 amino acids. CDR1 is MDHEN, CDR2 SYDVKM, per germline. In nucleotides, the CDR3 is TGTGCCAGCACCCCATATCTTCTCGTCCTTGAAGAGCAGTACTTC. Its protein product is CASTPYLLVLEEQYF.

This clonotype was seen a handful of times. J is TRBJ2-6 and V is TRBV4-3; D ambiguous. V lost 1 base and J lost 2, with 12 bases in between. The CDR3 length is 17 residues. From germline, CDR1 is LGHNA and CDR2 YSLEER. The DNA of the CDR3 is TGCGCCAGCAGCCAAGGCCTCCTTACCCCTGGGGCCAACGTCCTGACTTTC. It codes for CASSQGLLTPGANVLTF.

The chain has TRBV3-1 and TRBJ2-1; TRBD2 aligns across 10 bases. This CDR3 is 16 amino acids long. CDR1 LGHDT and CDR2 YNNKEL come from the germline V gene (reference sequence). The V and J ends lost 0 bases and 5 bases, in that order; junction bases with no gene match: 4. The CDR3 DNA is TGTGCCAGCAGCCAAGATTCTAGCGGGAGTAACAATGAGCAGTTCTTC. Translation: CASSQDSSGSNNEQFF.

The CDR3, as DNA: TGTGCCAGCAGCGAGGGGCGTGGGGCCAACGTCCTGACTTTC. It specifies CASSEGRGANVLTF. The chain has TRBV9 and TRBJ2-6; the D gene is possibly TRBD1 (5 bases). Deletions cut 3 bases from V and 3 bases from J, with 7 bases between. This CDR3 spans 14 amino acids. Germline V gene sequence: CDR1 SGDLS, CDR2 YYNGEE.

In DNA form, the CDR3 reads TGTGCCAGCAGTTTGTTTTCCCGACCGGGTACCTACGAGCAGTACTTC. It translates to CASSLFSRPGTYEQYF. The chain employs TRBV12-3 or TRBV12-4 and TRBJ2-4; D is unresolved. The J call may be wrong; the DNA end is better matched by TRBJ2-7. The CDR3 runs to 16 residues.

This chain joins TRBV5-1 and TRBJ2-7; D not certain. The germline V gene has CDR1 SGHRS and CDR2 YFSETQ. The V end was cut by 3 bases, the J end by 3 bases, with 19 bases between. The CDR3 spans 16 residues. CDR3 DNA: TGCGCCAGCAGCTCCCTTGATTCCTCAAGGGTCTACGAGCAGTACTTC. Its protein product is CASSSLDSSRVYEQYF.

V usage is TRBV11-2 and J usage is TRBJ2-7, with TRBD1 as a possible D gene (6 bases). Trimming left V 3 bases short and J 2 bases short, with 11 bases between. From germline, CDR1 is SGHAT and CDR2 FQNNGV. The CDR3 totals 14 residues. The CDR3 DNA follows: TGTGCCAGCAGCTTCCAACAGGGCACCTACGAGCAGTACTTC. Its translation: CASSFQQGTYEQYF.

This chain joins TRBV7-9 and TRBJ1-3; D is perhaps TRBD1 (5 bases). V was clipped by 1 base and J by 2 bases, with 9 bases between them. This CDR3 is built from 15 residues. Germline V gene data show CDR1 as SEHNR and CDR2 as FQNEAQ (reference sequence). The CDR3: CASSLVRGPGNTIYF. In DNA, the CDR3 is TGTGCCAGCAGCTTAGTGCGGGGCCCTGGAAACACCATATATTTT.

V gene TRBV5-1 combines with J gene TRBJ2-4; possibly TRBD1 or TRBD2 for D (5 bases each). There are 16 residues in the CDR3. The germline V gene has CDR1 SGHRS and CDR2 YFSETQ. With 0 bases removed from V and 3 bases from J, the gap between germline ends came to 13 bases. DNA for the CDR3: TGCGCCAGCAGCTTGGTCGGGGCAGGCGGCAAAAACATTCAGTACTTC. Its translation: CASSLVGAGGKNIQYF. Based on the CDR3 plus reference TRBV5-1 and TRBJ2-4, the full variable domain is KAGVTQTPRYLIKTRGQQVTLSCSPISGHRSVSWYQQTPGQGLQFLFEYFSETQRNKGNFPGRFSGRQFSNSRSEMNVSTLELGDSALYLCASSLVGAGGKNIQYFGAGTRLSVL.

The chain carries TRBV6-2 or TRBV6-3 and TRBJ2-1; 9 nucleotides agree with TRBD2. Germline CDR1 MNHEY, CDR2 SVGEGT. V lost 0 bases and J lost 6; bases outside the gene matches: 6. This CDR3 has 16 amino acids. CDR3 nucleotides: TGTGCCAGCAGTTACTCGGGACTAGCCCGAACCAATGAGCAGTTCTTC. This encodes CASSYSGLARTNEQFF.

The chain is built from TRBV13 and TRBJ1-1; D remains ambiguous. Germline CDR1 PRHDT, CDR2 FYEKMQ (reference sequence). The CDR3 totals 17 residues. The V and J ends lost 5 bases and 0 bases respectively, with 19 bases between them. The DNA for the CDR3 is TGTGCCAGCAGCCATAACCCATCAGCCATCCTGAACACTGAAGCTTTCTTT. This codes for CASSHNPSAILNTEAFF. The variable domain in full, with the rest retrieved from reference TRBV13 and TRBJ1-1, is AAGVIQSPRHLIKEKRETATLKCYPIPRHDTVYWYQQGPGQDPQFLISFYEKMQSDKGSIPDRFSAQQFSDYHSELNMSSLELGDSALYFCASSHNPSAILNTEAFFGQGTRLTVV.

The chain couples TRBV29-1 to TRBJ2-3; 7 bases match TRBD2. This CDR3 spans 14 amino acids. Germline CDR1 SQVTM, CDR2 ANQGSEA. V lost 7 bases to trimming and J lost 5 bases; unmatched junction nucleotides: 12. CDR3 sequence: CSASAGVGLDTQYF. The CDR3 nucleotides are TGCAGCGCCTCCGCGGGGGTAGGTTTAGATACGCAGTATTTT.

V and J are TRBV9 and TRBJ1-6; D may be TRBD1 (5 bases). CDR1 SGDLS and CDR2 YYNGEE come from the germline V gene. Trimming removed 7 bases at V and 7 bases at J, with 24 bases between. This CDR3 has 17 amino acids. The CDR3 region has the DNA TGTGCCAGCCTGGGAGGGGAGAGAGTAAGTCGCAATTCACCCCTCCACTTT. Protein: CASLGGERVSRNSPLHF.

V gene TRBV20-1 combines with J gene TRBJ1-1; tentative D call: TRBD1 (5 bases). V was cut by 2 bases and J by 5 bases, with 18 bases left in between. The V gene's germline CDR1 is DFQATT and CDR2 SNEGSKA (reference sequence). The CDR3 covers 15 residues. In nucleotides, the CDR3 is TGCAGTGCTAGAAACGGTGGGGGAATAAAGACTGAAGCTTTCTTT. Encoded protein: CSARNGGGIKTEAFF.

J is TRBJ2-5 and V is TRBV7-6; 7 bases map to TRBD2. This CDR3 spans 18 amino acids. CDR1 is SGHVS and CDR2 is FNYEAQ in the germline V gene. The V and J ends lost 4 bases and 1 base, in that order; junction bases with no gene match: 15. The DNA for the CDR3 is TGTGCCAGCAGCTCCTCGTCTTCATTGGGGGGGTTCCAAGAGACCCAGTACTTC. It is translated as CASSSSSSLGGFQETQYF.

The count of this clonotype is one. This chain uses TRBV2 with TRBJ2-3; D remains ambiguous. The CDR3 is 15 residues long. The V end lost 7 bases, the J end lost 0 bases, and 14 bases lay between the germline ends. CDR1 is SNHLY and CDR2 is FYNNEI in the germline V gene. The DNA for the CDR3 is TGTGCCAGCAAAGTAGCACCAACTAGCACAGATACGCAGTATTTT. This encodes CASKVAPTSTDTQYF.

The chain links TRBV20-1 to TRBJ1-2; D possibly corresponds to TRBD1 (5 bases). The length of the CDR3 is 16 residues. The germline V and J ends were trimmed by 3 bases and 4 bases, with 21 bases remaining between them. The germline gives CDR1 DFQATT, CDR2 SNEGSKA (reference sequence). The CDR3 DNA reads TGCAGTGCTAGTCCCGTGGGGGAAGGTGGGGCCTATGGCTACACCTTC. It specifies CSASPVGEGGAYGYTF.

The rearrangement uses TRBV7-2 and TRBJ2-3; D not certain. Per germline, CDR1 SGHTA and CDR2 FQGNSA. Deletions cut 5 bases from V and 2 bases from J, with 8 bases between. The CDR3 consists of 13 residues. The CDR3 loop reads CASSTPFTDTQYF. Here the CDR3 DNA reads TGTGCCAGCAGCACCCCCTTCACAGATACGCAGTATTTT.

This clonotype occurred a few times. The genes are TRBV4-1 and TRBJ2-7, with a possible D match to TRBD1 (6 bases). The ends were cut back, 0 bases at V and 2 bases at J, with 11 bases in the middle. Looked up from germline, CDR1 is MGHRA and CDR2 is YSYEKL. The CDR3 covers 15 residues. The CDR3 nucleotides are TGCGCCAGCAGCCAAGAGCACAGGGTTACCTACGAGCAGTACTTC. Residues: CASSQEHRVTYEQYF.

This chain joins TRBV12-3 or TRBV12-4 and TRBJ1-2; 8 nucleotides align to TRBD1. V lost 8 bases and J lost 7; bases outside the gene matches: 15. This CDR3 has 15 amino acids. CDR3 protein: CASLLGGTGIAGYTF. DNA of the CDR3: TGTGCCAGCCTCTTGGGGGGGACAGGTATTGCTGGCTACACCTTC.

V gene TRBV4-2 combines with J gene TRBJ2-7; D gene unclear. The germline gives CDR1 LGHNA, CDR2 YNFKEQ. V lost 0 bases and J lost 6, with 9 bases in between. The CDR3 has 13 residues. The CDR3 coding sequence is TGTGCCAGCAGCCAAGACGAAGCATCCGAGCAGTACTTC. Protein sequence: CASSQDEASEQYF.

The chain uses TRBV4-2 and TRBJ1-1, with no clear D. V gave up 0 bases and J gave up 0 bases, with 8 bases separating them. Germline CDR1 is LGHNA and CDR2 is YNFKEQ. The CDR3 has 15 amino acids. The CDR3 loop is CASSQDFVVNTEAFF. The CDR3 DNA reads TGTGCCAGCAGCCAAGATTTTGTCGTGAACACTGAAGCTTTCTTT.

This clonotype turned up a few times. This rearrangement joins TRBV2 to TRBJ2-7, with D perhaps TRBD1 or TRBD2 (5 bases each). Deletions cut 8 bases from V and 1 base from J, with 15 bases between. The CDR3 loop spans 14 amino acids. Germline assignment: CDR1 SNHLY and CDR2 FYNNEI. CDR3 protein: CASYYGAGSYEQYF. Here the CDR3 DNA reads TGTGCCAGCTACTACGGGGCGGGTTCCTACGAGCAGTACTTC.

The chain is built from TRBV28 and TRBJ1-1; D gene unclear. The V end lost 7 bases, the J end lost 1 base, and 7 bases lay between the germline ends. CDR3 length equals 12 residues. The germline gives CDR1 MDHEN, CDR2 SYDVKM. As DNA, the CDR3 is TGTGCCAGCATGAGGGCGAACACTGAAGCTTTCTTT. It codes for CASMRANTEAFF.

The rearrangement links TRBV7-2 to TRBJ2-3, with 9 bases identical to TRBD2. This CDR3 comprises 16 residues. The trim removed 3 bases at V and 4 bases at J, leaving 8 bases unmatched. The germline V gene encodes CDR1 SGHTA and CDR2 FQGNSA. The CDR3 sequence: CASSFGSGSLSDTQYF. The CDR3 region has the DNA TGTGCCAGCAGCTTTGGTAGCGGGAGTTTGTCAGATACGCAGTATTTT.